The 3 T cell receptor beta chains reported below all come from one sample, sequenced in a study of OX40 agonist ivuxolimab in advanced cancers. Clones were sequenced by immunoSEQ multiplex PCR, and TCRdb holds only the in-frame ones, with some missing. The sample yields some 100,000 clones, 85% to 95% seen once. This specimen was CD4+ or CD8+ T cells sorted from blood, taken in a trial of the OX40 agonist ivuxolimab. These receptors all come from an adult with an advanced solid tumor such as melanoma, head and neck, liver or kidney cancer.

V is TRBV5-6 and J is TRBJ2-7, with 7 bases lining up with TRBD1. Germline lookup yields CDR1 SGHDT and CDR2 YYEEEE. V lost 4 bases to trimming and J lost 2 bases; unmatched junction nucleotides: 6. The CDR3 sequence is 14 residues long. CDR3 bases: TGTGCCAGCAGCCCCGGGACAGTTGCCTACGAGCAGTACTTC. Protein: CASSPGTVAYEQYF. Full variable domain (outside the CDR3, taken from reference TRBV5-6 and TRBJ2-7): DAGVTQSPTHLIKTRGQQVTLRCSPKSGHDTVSWYQQALGQGPQFIFQYYEEEERQRGNFPDRFSGHQFPNYSSELNVNALLLGDSALYLCASSPGTVAYEQYFGPGTRLTVT.

The rearrangement uses TRBV10-3 and TRBJ1-5; no definite D call. This CDR3 region has 12 residues. V lost 7 bases and J lost 5, with 9 bases in between. Germline V gene sequence: CDR1 ENHRY, CDR2 SYGVKD. Here the CDR3 DNA reads TGTGCCATCAACGAGGGCGATCAGCCCCAGCATTTT. Its translation is CAINEGDQPQHF.

V is TRBV19 and J is TRBJ1-5; the D gene is possibly TRBD1 (6 bases). V lost 5 bases and J lost 5, with 13 bases in between. Germline lookup yields CDR1 LNHDA and CDR2 SQIVND (reference sequence). The CDR3 sequence is 14 residues long. The DNA for the CDR3 is TGTGCCAGTAGTCCCCGGGCAGGGGATCAGCCCCAGCATTTT. This sequence encodes CASSPRAGDQPQHF.